Included here is one T cell receptor beta chain sequence, with context. Its antigen is not identified. This record comes from a study of cytomegalovirus exposure and HLA in healthy donors. Overall study results and limits: Altogether, more than 150 TCR beta chains were recorded as cytomegalovirus-associated. Many donors carried some public TCRs, although rarity characterized most TCR sequences.

Germline-derived CDR1 and CDR2 are LNHDA and SQIVND (reference sequence). The CDR3 extends over 14 amino acids. Trimming pared 1 base from V and 0 bases from J, leaving 6 bases between. Measured with immunoSEQ multiplex PCR; TCRdb has only the in-frame clones, and not every one. The sample contains 300,000 to 400,000 clones, roughly 88% of which appear only once. The TCR originated in a man between 25 and 39 years old in good health and CMV-seronegative. The sequenced material came from PBMCs. The V call is TRBV19, the J call TRBJ1-2; no clear D gene. The CDR3 loop reads CASSIAGANYGYTF. In DNA form, the CDR3 reads TGTGCCAGTAGTATAGCAGGTGCTAACTATGGCTACACCTTC.